A single sample gave rise to the 23 T cell receptor beta chains below, sequenced in a study of T-cell reconstitution after alpha-beta-depleted transplantation in children. Unique molecular identifiers were built into the TCRbeta library. Each CDR3 protein is one row after TCRdb ran MiXCR on the PCR reads. The sample shows roughly 500,000 distinct CDR3 sequences, less than 35% of them seen only once. This material consisted of PBMCs from the stem cell graft donor, taken from the stem cell graft. The receptors here all came from a human donor who donated a stem cell graft to a child with aplastic anemia.

This clonotype appeared a few times. CDR3 bases: TGCAGCGTAACCTACCGGGGGAGGAACACTGAAGCTTTCTTT. Its translation is CSVTYRGRNTEAFF. The genes are TRBV29-1 and TRBJ1-1, with D possibly TRBD1 on 5 matching bases. The CDR3 contains 14 residues. With 6 bases removed from V and 1 base from J, the gap between germline ends came to 15 bases. CDR1 is SQVTM and CDR2 is ANQGSEA in the germline V gene.

This clonotype was observed a handful of times. V is TRBV20-1 and J is TRBJ2-7, with 8 nucleotides matching TRBD1. V shed 2 bases, J shed 6 bases, and the junction held 15 bases outside the gene matches. This CDR3 is 16 amino acids long. The germline gives CDR1 DFQATT, CDR2 SNEGSKA (reference sequence). The DNA for the CDR3 is TGCAGTGCTAGATCGGCCCAGGACAGGGTTTTGATCGAGCAGTACGTC. Its translation is CSARSAQDRVLIEQYV.

The chain has TRBV6-6 and TRBJ2-5, with 7 bases identical to TRBD2. Germline V gives CDR1 MNHNY, CDR2 SVGAGI (reference sequence). CDR3 length equals 13 residues. J lost 8 bases, V lost 5 bases, and 8 bases had no gene match. CDR3 sequence (DNA): TGTGCCAGCAGTGAGACTAGCTGGCTAACCCAGTACTTC. Protein product: CASSETSWLTQYF.

The chain links TRBV11-1 to TRBJ1-1, with TRBD1 matching over 7 bases. This CDR3 spans 17 amino acids. V dropped 5 bases and J dropped 0; count of bases not matched to a gene: 12. Germline CDR1 reads SGHAT; CDR2 reads FQDESV (reference sequence). The chain's CDR3 is CASSARGRDSVNTEAFF. CDR3 DNA: TGTGCCAGCAGCGCAAGAGGCCGGGACAGCGTGAACACTGAAGCTTTCTTT.

A few counts support this clonotype. The V call is TRBV29-1, the J call TRBJ2-5; TRBD1 agrees at 8 bases. The germline CDR1 and CDR2 sequences are SQVTM and ANQGSEA. The CDR3 is 12 amino acids. The J segment lost 2 bases and the V segment lost 6 bases, leaving 2 bases of the junction unmatched. For the CDR3, the DNA is TGCAGCGTACAGGGGGAACAAGAGACCCAGTACTTC. Its translation is CSVQGEQETQYF. The full variable domain, completed using reference TRBV29-1 and TRBJ2-5, is SAVISQKPSRDICQRGTSLTIQCQVDSQVTMMFWYRQQPGQSLTLIATANQGSEATYESGFVIDKFPISRPNLTFSTLTVSNMSPEDSSIYLCSVQGEQETQYFGPGTRLLVL.

The rearrangement joins TRBV12-3 or TRBV12-4 to TRBJ2-3; D unresolved. V was shortened by 0 bases and J by 0 bases, with 7 bases between the two germline ends. This CDR3 comprises 15 residues. The CDR3 DNA reads as TGTGCCAGCAGTTTAGCCCACGGAAGCACAGATACGCAGTATTTT. This gives the protein CASSLAHGSTDTQYF.

The chain carries TRBV12-3 or TRBV12-4 and TRBJ2-5, with D possibly matching TRBD1 (6 bases). This CDR3 has 15 residues. V dropped 3 bases and J dropped 4 bases, with 15 bases sitting between them. CDR3 sequence: CASSLTQGSGETQYF. The CDR3 coding sequence is TGTGCCAGCAGTTTGACGCAGGGGTCGGGAGAGACCCAGTACTTC.

This chain links TRBV29-1 with TRBJ2-1; TRBD2 matches 8 bases. Germline loops: CDR1 SQVTM, CDR2 ANQGSEA. The CDR3 is made up of 15 amino acids. Trimming took 4 bases from V and 7 from J; bases not matched to a gene: 12. CDR3 in DNA: TGCAGCGTTGCGGGGAGCGGGAGCGTCTGGAATGAGCAGTTCTTC. Translated: CSVAGSGSVWNEQFF.

The V call is TRBV4-3, the J call TRBJ2-7; 9 bases are shared with TRBD2. The junction had 7 bases not matched to a gene; V was cut back by 0 bases and J by 4 bases. Germline CDR1 reads LGHNA; CDR2 reads YSLEER. The CDR3 consists of 16 residues. CDR3 DNA: TGCGCCAGCAGCCAAGAGTGGGCGGGAGGGAGATACGAGCAGTACGTC. It codes for CASSQEWAGGRYEQYV.

This clonotype has only a few counts. V gene TRBV5-6 combines with J gene TRBJ2-7; TRBD1 or TRBD2 may be the D gene (5 bases each). V was shortened by 7 bases and J by 5 bases, with 22 bases between the two germline ends. Germline assignment: CDR1 SGHDT and CDR2 YYEEEE. The length of the CDR3 is 15 residues. CDR3 in amino acids: CASPPRAGSKHEQYV. The CDR3 DNA is TGTGCCAGCCCTCCCCGGGCAGGGAGTAAACACGAGCAGTACGTC.

The V and J genes are TRBV18 and TRBJ1-2, with 7 bases that match TRBD1. The V and J ends lost 3 bases and 8 bases, in that order; junction bases with no gene match: 15. This CDR3 comprises 16 residues. Germline CDR1 KGHSH, CDR2 LQKENI. This chain's CDR3 is CASSPGHQGTAHGYTF. CDR3 nucleotide sequence: TGTGCCAGCTCACCGGGGCATCAGGGGACAGCCCACGGCTACACCTTC. Combining the CDR3 with reference TRBV18 and TRBJ1-2 gives the whole variable domain NAGVMQNPRHLVRRRGQEARLRCSPMKGHSHVYWYRQLPEEGLKFMVYLQKENIIDESGMPKERFSAEFPKEGPSILRIQQVVRGDSAAYFCASSPGHQGTAHGYTFGSGTRLTVV.

This clonotype has a handful of counts. The chain uses TRBV10-1 and TRBJ2-4, with TRBD1 identical over 10 bases. The CDR3 sequence is 19 residues long. Germline loops: CDR1 WNHNN, CDR2 SYGVQD (reference sequence). Trimming removed 2 bases from V and 0 bases from J; junction bases left unmatched: 10. The CDR3 loop reads CASSERGTGAWGAKNIQYF. For the CDR3, the DNA is TGCGCCAGCAGTGAGCGGGGGACAGGGGCCTGGGGAGCCAAAAACATTCAGTACTTC.

In its sample, this clonotype was seen a few times. The rearrangement links TRBV7-2 to TRBJ1-3; 7 bases match TRBD1. Germline V gene sequence: CDR1 SGHTA, CDR2 FQGNSA. Germline trimming cut 4 bases from V and 0 bases from J; bases unmatched to any gene: 9. This CDR3 contains 17 residues. CDR3 DNA: TGTGCCAGCAGCTCGCAGGGGGGTCTCACCTCTGGAAACACCATATATTTT. It specifies CASSSQGGLTSGNTIYF.

The V call is TRBV12-3 or TRBV12-4, the J call TRBJ1-1; D gene uncertain. Trimming stripped 3 bases from V and 2 bases from J, with 7 bases between. This CDR3 contains 13 residues. The chain's CDR3 is CASSFTDNTEAFF. In DNA, the CDR3 is TGTGCCAGCAGTTTCACGGACAACACTGAAGCTTTCTTT.

This clonotype was seen a few times. The rearrangement links TRBV29-1 to TRBJ2-1; TRBD2 might be the D (5 bases). Germline CDR1 is SQVTM and CDR2 is ANQGSEA. V was shortened by 7 bases and J by 3 bases, with 22 bases between the two germline ends. The CDR3 contains 16 residues. The CDR3 DNA reads as TGCAGCGCTGGGATAGGCCTAGCCCAAATCTACAATGAGCAGTTCTTC. Translation: CSAGIGLAQIYNEQFF.

The chain is built from TRBV4-3 and TRBJ2-1; 7 nucleotides align to TRBD2. This CDR3 is built from 17 residues. From germline, CDR1 is LGHNA and CDR2 YSLEER. Trimming removed 0 bases from V and 0 bases from J; junction bases left unmatched: 5. For the CDR3, the DNA is TGCGCCAGCAGCCAAGATCAAGCGGGAAGCTCCTACAATGAGCAGTTCTTC. Its protein is CASSQDQAGSSYNEQFF.

This clonotype showed up just a few times. The chain has TRBV7-2 and TRBJ1-1, with D unclear. This CDR3 has 11 amino acids. From germline, CDR1 is SGHTA and CDR2 FQGNSA. V was pared by 6 bases and J by 3 bases, with 5 bases between. CDR3 in DNA: TGTGCCAGCAGTACCCACACTGAAGCTTTCTTT. Amino acid sequence: CASSTHTEAFF.

This clonotype has only a few counts. The CDR3 reads CSVGILAGYNEQFF. The CDR3 DNA follows: TGCAGCGTTGGTATCCTAGCGGGATACAATGAGCAGTTCTTC. The chain couples TRBV29-1 to TRBJ2-1, with 9 bases that match TRBD2. The CDR3 has 14 residues. With V trimmed by 4 bases and J by 4 bases, 5 bases remained unmatched. The germline V gene has CDR1 SQVTM and CDR2 ANQGSEA.

This clonotype was observed a few times. V gene TRBV7-2 combines with J gene TRBJ2-7; TRBD1 or TRBD2 may be the D gene (7 bases each). Germline CDR1 SGHTA, CDR2 FQGNSA. V was trimmed by 5 bases and J by 0 bases, leaving 14 bases between them. The CDR3 has 15 amino acids. The CDR3 bases are TGTGCCAGCAGCCCCCAGGGGGGGACCTCCTACGAGCAGTACTTC. Translated: CASSPQGGTSYEQYF.

Many counts were recorded for this clonotype. The rearrangement links TRBV29-1 to TRBJ1-1; D gene uncertain. Germline V gene lookup returns CDR1 SQVTM and CDR2 ANQGSEA. Trimming left V 5 bases short and J 3 bases short, with 25 bases between. The CDR3 contains 17 residues. The CDR3 nucleotides are TGCAGCGTTCAAGGCCCTCCCCAACGGGCCGTTGACACTGAAGCTTTCTTT. This codes for CSVQGPPQRAVDTEAFF. Full variable domain (missing parts from reference TRBV29-1 and TRBJ1-1): SAVISQKPSRDICQRGTSLTIQCQVDSQVTMMFWYRQQPGQSLTLIATANQGSEATYESGFVIDKFPISRPNLTFSTLTVSNMSPEDSSIYLCSVQGPPQRAVDTEAFFGQGTRLTVV.

This clonotype was seen only a few times. This chain connects TRBV6-5 to TRBJ2-1; D is unresolved. There are 14 residues in the CDR3. Germline V gene lookup returns CDR1 MNHEY and CDR2 SVGAGI. V gave up 4 bases and J gave up 1 base, with 8 bases separating them. The CDR3, as DNA: TGTGCCAGCAGTTGGTCAGCATCCTACAATGAGCAGTTCTTC. This translates into CASSWSASYNEQFF.

The chain has TRBV4-3 and TRBJ2-2, with D perhaps matching TRBD1 (7 bases). This CDR3 comprises 16 residues. Germline V gives CDR1 LGHNA, CDR2 YSLEER. V gave up 4 bases and J gave up 5 bases, with 17 bases separating them. The CDR3 DNA is TGCGCCAGCAGCCCGCTACAGGGGACTGTGACCGGGGAGCTGTTTTTT. Protein: CASSPLQGTVTGELFF.

This clonotype was picked up a small number of times. The gene calls are TRBV12-3 or TRBV12-4 and TRBJ2-3; D perhaps matches TRBD1 (5 bases). This CDR3 spans 14 amino acids. V shed 4 bases and J shed 4 bases, with 12 bases lying between them. The CDR3 reads CASSSAGFADTQYF. For the CDR3, the DNA is TGTGCCAGCAGTTCGGCAGGGTTCGCAGATACGCAGTATTTT.